This T cell receptor beta chain was sequenced for a study of blood T cells in healthy people across ages (dated by TCRdb to between 2015 and 2016). The study in broad terms: In model experiments, template switching captured about one uniquely barcoded TCR beta cDNA molecule for every two T cells. The study measured age-related changes in TCR beta repertoire diversity using deep sequencing normalized with unique cDNA molecular identifiers. Donors were grouped into four age groups: young (average 16 years), middle-aged (39), aged (around 60) and long-lived (approximately 75). To avoid experimental bias, donors of different ages were spread randomly across the sequencing lanes. The study analyzed two additional independent replicas of 1 million unique cDNA reads from the same blood draw for two donors, one aged 18 to 30 and one aged 80 or older.

General findings and caveats noted by the study authors: Because the CMV infection status of the donors was unknown, age-related changes in expanded clonotypes may potentially have been confounded. Compared with the aged group, more naive CD4+ T cells, fewer expanded clones and increased TCR diversity were shown by the long-lived group, suggesting age selection. Estimates of total diversity based on one million sequenced T cells were regarded as lower bounds and as underestimates. Observed TCR beta diversity per million T cells fell roughly linearly with age, and a significant reduction was already apparent by age approximately 40. Observed TCR beta diversity correlated strongly with the percentage of naive T cells measured by flow cytometry. Bulk unsorted PBMC profiling prevented conclusive comparison of naive and antigen-experienced compartments.

Notes on this clonotype: It lacks a known antigen. No base quality values were provided; no much bigger clone lies one nucleotide off.

The V and J ends are trimmed by 4 bases and 8 bases, leaving 14 bases between them. The CDR3 goes from the cysteine to the phenylalanine over 13 residues. Of all the DNA, just the CDR3 is kept, 39 bases in frame from base 1. The germline V gene specifies MNHEY as CDR1 and SVGEGT as CDR2. Library preparation was by 5' RACE. Sequencing took place on an Illumina HiSeq 2500. A second PCR of roughly 7 to 12 cycles was performed with a sample-barcoded 5' primer and a J-beta primer mix. Each TCR beta cDNA molecule received a unique molecular identifier from a template-switch 5' adaptor carrying 12 random nucleotides. At least 2.5 million CDR3-containing paired-end reads were obtained from each sample. The Mint cDNA synthesis kit, primed by a TRBC-specific oligonucleotide, was used to synthesize first-strand cDNA from all RNA. Following uracil-DNA glycosylase treatment, all cDNA underwent a first 18-cycle PCR with the universal primers M1SS and BC2_uni_R. For the original study's pipeline: Normalization of each sample was performed by random selection of 1 million high-quality reads, each carrying a distinct molecular identifier. Reads sharing molecular identifiers were discarded rather than binned into consensus sequences. MiTCR, with a Q25 quality threshold and the strictest error-elimination algorithm, was used for CDR3 identification, clonotype clustering and error correction. A nonparametric unseen species model with Euler transformation was used to estimate a lower bound on total TCR beta diversity. TCRdb applied fastp at Q25 and MiXCR to the public reads, then kept only in-frame beta chains. A single entry per CDR3 protein holds the most common genes and DNA from its merged rows. It is TCRdb's table, rather than the study itself, that gives the V and J calls and clone size. Recorded for this sample are hundreds of thousands of distinct CDR3 sequences; 58% of them occurred a single time. The ten largest clonotypes hold over 30% of the sample.

Donors were approximately 42 systemically healthy Caucasian individuals from Russia aged roughly 6 to 100 years. Each donor gave 8 to 10 milliliters of peripheral blood, collected into EDTA-treated Vacutainer tubes. Ficoll-Paque density-gradient centrifugation was used to isolate PBMCs, with at least 6.5 million per sample. Total RNA, at least 6 micrograms per sample, was extracted from PBMCs with Trizol reagent. The percentages of naive CD45RAhigh/CD27high T cells were determined by flow cytometry on a PBMC aliquot from every donor. The receptor chain draws on TRBV6-2 or TRBV6-3 and TRBJ1-2, with TRBD1 perhaps the D gene, on 6 matching bases. This receptor was taken from a man aged 55 to 69 in good health. Sequences were obtained from blood. The CDR3 protein: CASSFTGLRGYTF. The DNA reads TGTGCCAGCAGTTTTACAGGGCTCCGGGGCTACACCTTC.